These 15 T cell receptor beta chains originate from one sample sequenced in a study of CD8+CD57+ T cells in acquired aplastic anemia. TCR beta VDJ and CDR3 profiling used genomic DNA as template. TCRdb itself ran the reads through MiXCR, one entry per CDR3 protein. The sample holds hundreds of thousands of distinct CDR3 sequences, 45% to 65% seen once. All patients picked for sequencing had shown, by flow cytometry, an expansion of CD8+CD57+ cells. The source material was sorted CD4+, CD8+, or CD8+CD57+ T cells (not recorded which) from PBMCs. These receptors were taken from a human donor with aplastic anemia.

Details on this clonotype: The junction departs from germline at one end; a sequencing error may be responsible. CDR3 region: CASSMAGSGHYEQFF. DNA for the CDR3: TGTGCTAGTAGTATGGCAGGGAGTGGTCACTATGAGCAGTTCTTC. The V and J genes are TRBV19 and TRBJ2-1; TRBD1 or TRBD2 may be the D gene (5 bases each). The CDR3 has 15 residues. Germline-derived CDR1 and CDR2 are LNHDA and SQIVND (reference sequence).

The chain carries TRBV25-1 and TRBJ1-5, with D uncertain. Trimming took off 5 bases at V and 0 bases at J, with 11 bases between the two ends. The CDR3 contains 15 residues. Germline V gives CDR1 MGHDK, CDR2 SYGVNS. In DNA, the CDR3 is TGTGCCAGCAGTTCCCAGCCGAATAGCAATCAGCCCCAGCATTTT. It translates to CASSSQPNSNQPQHF. Full variable domain (rest looked up from reference TRBV25-1 and TRBJ1-5): EADIYQTPRYLVIGTGKKITLECSQTMGHDKMYWYQQDPGMELHLIHYSYGVNSTEKGDLSSESTVSRIRTEHFPLTLESARPSHTSQYLCASSSQPNSNQPQHFGDGTRLSIL.

About this clonotype: A read error may account for a junction end that differs from germline. The V and J genes are TRBV12-3 or TRBV12-4 and TRBJ1-4; a weak D match, TRBD1 (6 bases). The CDR3 is made up of 13 amino acids. The CDR3: CASSLGTPQKLLF. The CDR3 DNA reads as TGTGCCAGCAGCCTCGGGACACCCCAAAAACTGCTTTTT.

At least ten counts were recorded for this clonotype. The chain has TRBV6-5 and TRBJ1-2; 9 positions agree with TRBD1. V lost 6 bases to trimming and J lost 2 bases; unmatched junction nucleotides: 7. Germline lookup yields CDR1 MNHEY and CDR2 SVGAGI. The CDR3 consists of 15 residues. The CDR3 is CASSTTGTGNYGYTF. CDR3 in DNA: TGTGCCAGCAGCACTACCGGGACAGGGAACTATGGCTACACCTTC.

This clonotype was seen repeatedly, ten times or more. The rearrangement joins TRBV20-1 to TRBJ2-7; D remains unclear. Germline V gene sequence: CDR1 DFQATT, CDR2 SNEGSKA (reference sequence). CDR3 length: 13 residues. Trimming left V 3 bases short and J 3 bases short, with 12 bases between. The CDR3 sequence is CSASRNENYEQYF. The DNA of the CDR3 is TGCAGTGCTAGTCGGAACGAAAACTACGAGCAGTACTTC.

The V call is TRBV19, the J call TRBJ2-2; 12 nucleotides align to TRBD2. The V segment lost 6 bases and the J segment 6 bases; nucleotides outside the gene matches: 2. The CDR3 totals 14 residues. Germline V CDR1 and CDR2: LNHDA, SQIVND (reference sequence). This CDR3 is CASRPSGGAGELFF. Here the CDR3 DNA reads TGTGCCAGTAGGCCTAGCGGGGGGGCCGGGGAGCTGTTTTTT.

The chain carries TRBV24-1 and TRBJ2-2; 8 bases fit TRBD2. This CDR3 is 17 amino acids long. CDR1 and CDR2 (germline): KGHDR, SFDVKD. Trimming removed 3 bases from V and 5 bases from J; junction bases left unmatched: 10. In DNA, the CDR3 is TGTGCCACCAGTGATCGTTCGGGACTAGTAGGAACCGGGGAGCTGTTTTTT. Translating it yields CATSDRSGLVGTGELFF.

V gene TRBV24-1 combines with J gene TRBJ2-7; tentatively, D is TRBD1 (6 bases). The V gene lost 5 bases and the J gene lost 0 bases, with 13 bases spanning the gap. Germline V CDR1 and CDR2: KGHDR, SFDVKD. This CDR3 contains 15 residues. As DNA, the CDR3 is TGTGCCACCAGTGCCCGAGACAGGCTCTCCTACGAGCAGTACTTC. Translating it yields CATSARDRLSYEQYF.

This clonotype was recorded at least ten times. This sequence joins TRBV4-2 and TRBJ1-5; D gene ambiguous. Germline V lookup: CDR1 LGHNA, CDR2 YNFKEQ. The CDR3 runs to 16 residues. V lost 4 bases, J lost 0 bases, and 13 bases lay in between. DNA of the CDR3: TGTGCCAGCAGCCTAGCGGCGACCTATAGCAATCAGCCCCAGCATTTT. Protein product: CASSLAATYSNQPQHF.

Ten or more counts support this clonotype. The rearrangement links TRBV5-1 to TRBJ1-3; no definite D call. This CDR3 comprises 15 residues. Trimming removed 0 bases from V and 1 base from J, with 8 bases in between. Per the germline V gene, CDR1 is SGHRS and CDR2 is YFSETQ. The CDR3 is CASSLGASSGNTIYF. CDR3 nucleotide sequence: TGCGCCAGCAGCTTGGGCGCCTCATCTGGAAACACCATATATTTT.

This sequence joins TRBV20-1 and TRBJ2-2; D is perhaps TRBD1 (7 bases). Germline assignment: CDR1 DFQATT and CDR2 SNEGSKA (reference sequence). V dropped 5 bases and J dropped 4 bases, with 14 bases sitting between them. This CDR3 spans 14 amino acids. The CDR3 spells CSAWGQGGTGELFF. The CDR3 DNA reads TGCAGTGCTTGGGGGCAGGGGGGCACCGGGGAGCTGTTTTTT.

CDR3 DNA sequence: TGTGCCACCGGCGTTACAGGCACAGATACGCAGTATTTT. Residues: CATGVTGTDTQYF. This chain uses TRBV24-1 with TRBJ2-3; D call uncertain. The V gene lost 9 bases and the J gene lost 1 base, with 10 bases spanning the gap. Germline V gene sequence: CDR1 KGHDR, CDR2 SFDVKD. The CDR3 sequence is 13 residues long.

This clonotype turned up a few times. The chain has TRBV29-1 and TRBJ2-7; 10 bases agree with TRBD2. Germline CDR1 and CDR2: SQVTM and ANQGSEA. CDR3 size: 15 residues. V shed 7 bases, J shed 4 bases, and the junction held 13 bases outside the gene matches. This chain's CDR3 is CSADISGGGTYEQYF. Here the CDR3 DNA reads TGCAGCGCGGACATCAGCGGGGGGGGGACGTACGAGCAGTACTTC.

This sequence joins TRBV7-3 and TRBJ2-6; the D gene is possibly TRBD1 (6 bases). This CDR3 comprises 17 residues. CDR1 SGHTA and CDR2 FQGTGA come from the germline V gene. V lost 2 bases and J lost 1, with 12 bases in between. CDR3 in DNA: TGTGCCAGCAGCTTATCAGGGGTGCTGTCTGGGGCCAACGTCCTGACTTTC. Protein: CASSLSGVLSGANVLTF.

This clonotype appeared a few times. The junction and the germline gene differ at one end; a read error may be behind it. V is TRBV9 and J is TRBJ2-3, with D possibly matching TRBD2 (7 bases). The length of the CDR3 is 11 residues. Germline V gene lookup returns CDR1 SGDLS and CDR2 YYNGEE. DNA of the CDR3: TGTGCCAGCAGCGATCCGGGACTACAGGGTTTT. Its protein product is CASSDPGLQGF.